What follows is one TCR beta chain and its context. Its antigen is undetermined. The CDR3 is 12 residues long. CDR1 is SGHRS and CDR2 is YFSETQ in the germline V gene. The germline V and J ends were trimmed by 4 bases and 3 bases, with 8 bases remaining between them. The data were taken from a study of cytomegalovirus exposure and HLA in healthy donors. Study at large: Within an early data release were tens of millions of unique TCRs drawn from HLA-typed donors. Study-level findings and limits: It was reported that the classifier diagnosed cytomegalovirus status with high specificity and sensitivity in both the original and validation cohorts. Researchers catalogued approximately 170 TCR beta chains as cytomegalovirus-associated.

The PCR was carried out with 60 Vbeta primers and 13 Jbeta primers. Using immunoSEQ multiplex PCR, the repertoire was profiled, and TCRdb retains in-frame clones only, with some absent. The sample holds about 76,000 clones. The sample comprised PBMCs. The sequence was obtained from a woman aged 40 to 50 in good health and CMV-seropositive. The chain links TRBV5-1 to TRBJ2-7; a weak D match, TRBD2 (5 bases). The chain's CDR3 is CASSQDFYEQYF. In nucleotides, the CDR3 is TGCGCCAGCAGCCAGGACTTCTACGAGCAGTACTTC.